This TCR beta chain is from a study of cytomegalovirus exposure and HLA in healthy donors. General observations from the study: 87-base-pair reads could not separate some V segments, including TRBV6-2 and TRBV6-3. Sequencing artifact likely explains a cluster of highly shared sequence variants. With further analysis later on, most CMV-associated TCR beta chains appeared HLA-restricted. Relative to the roughly 700-donor mean, N-insertions were reportedly fewer in an Asian-associated ancestry cluster in a later analysis.

Researchers ran the PCR with 60 Vbeta and 13 Jbeta primers. Method: immunoSEQ multiplex PCR; TCRdb's copy keeps in-frame clones and lacks some. Of 90,000 to 120,000 clones listed, 73% are singletons. About this clone itself: The antigen is unknown.

CDR1 and CDR2 (germline): GTSNPN, SVGIG (reference sequence). This CDR3 comprises 12 residues. V gave up 8 bases and J gave up 0 bases, with 10 bases separating them. The J gene is TRBJ2-5, the V gene TRBV30; tentative D call: TRBD2 (6 bases). Input material: PBMCs. The clonotype comes from a man aged 25 to 45 in good health and CMV-seronegative. In nucleotides, the CDR3 is TGTGCCCATGGACTAAACCAAGAGACCCAGTACTTC. This sequence encodes CAHGLNQETQYF.